The 10 T cell receptor beta chains below were found in one sample sequenced in a study of CD8 T cells in Susac syndrome (dated by TCRdb to between 2018 and 2021). Receptors were amplified or captured by the immunoSEQ multiplex PCR assay. RNA was extracted using the RNeasy kit, and roughly 0.5 to 1 ug of the RNA was reverse transcribed with random hexamers. TCRdb trimmed public reads at Q25 via fastp, called clones via MiXCR and kept in-frame beta chains. Rows with one shared CDR3 protein collapse into an entry with the most common genes and DNA. The sample contains approximately 110,000 distinct CDR3 sequences, 90% to 95% of them found a single time. 0.085% to 0.09% of the sample lies in the top ten. Sequencing was carried out using CD4+ T cells from PBMCs. These receptors were taken from a human donor in good health.

The CDR3 nucleotides read TGTGCCAGCTCACCCTGGATCAGTAAGAACACCGGGGAGCTGTTTTTT. This codes for CASSPWISKNTGELFF. The J gene is TRBJ2-2, the V gene TRBV18; D is unresolved. This CDR3 is built from 16 residues. Germline V gives CDR1 KGHSH, CDR2 LQKENI. V lost 3 bases and J 1 base, leaving 12 bases between the germline ends.

J is TRBJ1-1 and V is TRBV20-1; D remains unclear. This CDR3 region has 15 residues. V lost 2 bases to trimming and J lost 2 bases, with 15 bases between them. CDR1 is DFQATT, CDR2 SNEGSKA, per germline (reference sequence). The CDR3 region has the DNA TGCAGTGCTAGACACTACGCGGCAGGCAACACTGAAGCTTTCTTT. As protein: CSARHYAAGNTEAFF.

This clonotype showed up just once. The chain employs TRBV6-5 and TRBJ1-5; D remains unclear. The CDR3 totals 12 residues. Germline-derived CDR1 and CDR2 are MNHEY and SVGAGI. V lost 5 bases and J lost 6, with 8 bases in between. The CDR3 spells CASSENGQPQHF. CDR3 nucleotide sequence: TGTGCCAGCAGTGAGAACGGTCAGCCCCAGCATTTT.

The sample holds one count of this clonotype. This chain uses TRBV5-1 with TRBJ2-1; no definite D call. The CDR3 consists of 13 residues. In germline, CDR1 is SGHRS, CDR2 YFSETQ. The ends were cut back, 0 bases at V and 5 bases at J, with 6 bases in the middle. CDR3 nucleotide sequence: TGCGCCAGCAGCTTGGGCGACAACAATGAGCAGTTCTTC. It encodes CASSLGDNNEQFF.

The chain is built from TRBV5-1 and TRBJ2-5; D is perhaps TRBD2 (5 bases). From germline, CDR1 is SGHRS and CDR2 YFSETQ. Trimming took 5 bases from V and 5 from J, leaving 13 bases between them. There are 13 residues in the CDR3. The CDR3 region is CASSRDLLETQYF. DNA of the CDR3: TGCGCCAGCAGTCGGGATTTGCTGGAGACCCAGTACTTC.

The V gene is TRBV29-1, the J gene TRBJ1-2; the match to TRBD1 covers 7 bases. Germline assignment: CDR1 SQVTM and CDR2 ANQGSEA. This CDR3 spans 12 amino acids. Trimming cost V 6 bases and J 8 bases; bases outside gene matches: 9. CDR3 DNA: TGCAGCGTGTCAGGCTCAGGGGGAGGCTACACCTTC. Translating it yields CSVSGSGGGYTF.

J is TRBJ2-7 and V is TRBV10-3; 7 bases agree with TRBD1. The CDR3 consists of 16 residues. With V trimmed by 0 bases and J by 3 bases, 8 bases remained unmatched. Germline V gene sequence: CDR1 ENHRY, CDR2 SYGVKD. The CDR3 nucleotides read TGTGCCATCAGTGAGTCGGACAGGACCAGGGACTACGAGCAGTACTTC. It yields the protein CAISESDRTRDYEQYF.

The gene calls are TRBV6-6 and TRBJ1-4; 11 bases fit TRBD1. The junction had 5 bases not matched to a gene; V was cut back by 6 bases and J by 5 bases. The CDR3 is made up of 15 amino acids. Germline assignment: CDR1 MNHNY and CDR2 SVGAGI (reference sequence). The CDR3 loop is CASRLRDRGNEKLFF. CDR3 DNA: TGTGCCAGCAGACTCCGGGACAGGGGGAATGAAAAACTGTTTTTT.

V is TRBV7-2 and J is TRBJ2-7; D ambiguous. Trimming took 6 bases from V and 7 from J, leaving 19 bases between them. The CDR3 is 14 amino acids. Germline V CDR1 and CDR2: SGHTA, FQGNSA. CDR3 in DNA: TGTGCCAGCAGTGTAGGGTCGAGCCTTGGAGAGCAGTACTTC. The encoded protein is CASSVGSSLGEQYF.

This sequence joins TRBV5-1 and TRBJ2-1; D remains ambiguous. Germline V lookup: CDR1 SGHRS, CDR2 YFSETQ. There are 16 residues in the CDR3. V was pared by 2 bases and J by 6 bases, with 18 bases between. DNA for the CDR3: TGCGCCAGCAGCTTCAAAGCTCTTAAGAACTTCAATGAGCAGTTCTTC. This sequence encodes CASSFKALKNFNEQFF. Looking up the rest from reference TRBV5-1 and TRBJ2-1 gives the full variable domain: KAGVTQTPRYLIKTRGQQVTLSCSPISGHRSVSWYQQTPGQGLQFLFEYFSETQRNKGNFPGRFSGRQFSNSRSEMNVSTLELGDSALYLCASSFKALKNFNEQFFGPGTRLTVL.